This T cell receptor beta chain is from a study of T cell repertoires in cytomegalovirus infection. At the level of the study: As its CMV epitopes, the study selected recently identified HLA-C-restricted and well-studied HLA-B-restricted targets. Public signatures in TCR beta pointed to CMV infection and matching HLA type. General study results and limits: CMV-specific TCR beta clonotypes restricted by HLA-C dominated the ex vivo response.

CDR3 length equals 15 residues. The V gene end was trimmed by 5 bases and the J gene end by 5 bases; junction bases not matched to a gene: 11. Via MiXCR, TCRdb re-called the reads, giving one row per CDR3 protein. The data show around 800,000 distinct CDR3 sequences, approximately 32% seen once. A remark on this clonotype: Its antigen is as yet unknown.

This chain connects TRBV12-3 or TRBV12-4 to TRBJ2-5; 7 bases are shared with TRBD2. This clonotype originated in a human donor in good health (CMV status not recorded). Some clones in this sample may be carry-over from other donors' samples. The starting material was cultured CD8+ T cells from PBMCs, obtained from culture after CMV antigen stimulation. The DNA for the CDR3 is TGTGCCAGCAGTCCTGGGCCAGCGGGGAGCGAGACCCAGTACTTC. This sequence encodes CASSPGPAGSETQYF.